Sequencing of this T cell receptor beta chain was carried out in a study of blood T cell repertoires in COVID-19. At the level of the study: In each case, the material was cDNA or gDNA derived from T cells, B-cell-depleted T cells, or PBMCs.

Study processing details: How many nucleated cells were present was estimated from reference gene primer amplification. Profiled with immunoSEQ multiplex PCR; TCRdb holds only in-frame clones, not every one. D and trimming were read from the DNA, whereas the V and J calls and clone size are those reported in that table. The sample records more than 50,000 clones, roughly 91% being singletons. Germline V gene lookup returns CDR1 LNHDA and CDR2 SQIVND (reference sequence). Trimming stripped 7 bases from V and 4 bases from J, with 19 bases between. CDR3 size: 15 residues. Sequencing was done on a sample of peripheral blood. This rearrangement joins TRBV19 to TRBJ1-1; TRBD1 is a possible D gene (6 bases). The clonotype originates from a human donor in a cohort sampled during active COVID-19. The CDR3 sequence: CASTEVGGARTEAFF. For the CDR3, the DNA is TGTGCCAGTACCGAGGTGGGGGGGGCGCGCACTGAAGCTTTCTTT.